One sample yielded the 8 T cell receptor beta chains listed below, sequenced in a study of shared clonotypes between healthy human individuals. TCRdb keeps only in-frame clones here, not all; method: immunoSEQ multiplex PCR. The sample comprises roughly 2.4 million clones, under 97% of which are singletons, and more than 0.1% rests with the top ten. Source material: naive CD4+ T cells sorted from blood. The sample's subset: CD45RA+ positively selected. Every receptor here comes from a man younger than 30 in good health.

The gene calls are TRBV25-1 and TRBJ2-1, with D tentatively TRBD1 (6 bases). Germline-derived CDR1 and CDR2 are MGHDK and SYGVNS. Trimming took 5 bases from V and 11 from J, leaving 13 bases between them. CDR3 length equals 12 residues. The CDR3 loop reads CASSPHRDKQFF. Here the CDR3 DNA reads TGTGCCAGCAGTCCTCACCGGGACAAGCAGTTCTTC.

The V call is TRBV9, the J call TRBJ2-7, with D perhaps TRBD2 (6 bases). This CDR3 is 16 amino acids long. Germline V gene data show CDR1 as SGDLS and CDR2 as YYNGEE. Trimming removed 0 bases at V and 5 bases at J, with 18 bases between. The CDR3 DNA reads as TGTGCCAGCAGCGTAGAGGACGGGACTTCGTACCACGAGCAGTACTTC. Translation: CASSVEDGTSYHEQYF. The complete variable domain, with remaining parts taken from reference TRBV9 and TRBJ2-7, reads DSGVTQTPKHLITATGQRVTLRCSPRSGDLSVYWYQQSLDQGLQFLIQYYNGEERAKGNILERFSAQQFPDLHSELNLSSLELGDSALYFCASSVEDGTSYHEQYFGPGTRLTVT.

V and J are TRBV10-3 and TRBJ2-2, with D perhaps matching TRBD1 or TRBD2 (5 bases each). V lost 4 bases to trimming and J lost 8 bases, with 14 bases between them. The germline gives CDR1 ENHRY, CDR2 SYGVKD. The CDR3 runs 14 residues. The CDR3 protein is CAISAGTPGGELFF. The CDR3 coding sequence is TGTGCCATCAGTGCCGGGACCCCTGGGGGGGAGCTGTTTTTT.

V and J are TRBV9 and TRBJ2-1; 7 nucleotides agree with TRBD2. In germline, CDR1 is SGDLS, CDR2 YYNGEE. Trimming cost V 0 bases and J 3 bases; bases outside gene matches: 9. This CDR3 is 17 amino acids long. The CDR3 region is CASSVAPFASGYNEQFF. CDR3 bases: TGTGCCAGCAGCGTAGCCCCCTTTGCTAGCGGCTACAATGAGCAGTTCTTC.

The chain combines TRBV6-5 with TRBJ1-2; the D is unclear. Between the trimmed V and J ends, which lost 8 bases and 6 bases, there was a span of 10 bases. Looked up from germline, CDR1 is MNHEY and CDR2 is SVGAGI. The CDR3 has 11 residues. The CDR3 region has the DNA TGTGCCAGCCATGGGATGGATGGCTACACCTTC. Translating it yields CASHGMDGYTF.

The chain has TRBV6-5 and TRBJ1-1; D is possibly TRBD1 (5 bases). The CDR3 length is 13 residues. Germline assignment: CDR1 MNHEY and CDR2 SVGAGI. Between the trimmed V and J ends, which lost 5 bases and 4 bases, there was a span of 11 bases. CDR3 protein: CASSRGEGTEAFF. The CDR3 nucleotides are TGTGCCAGCAGTCGGGGGGAGGGCACTGAAGCTTTCTTT.

The J gene is TRBJ1-4, the V gene TRBV6-6; D uncertain. The V end was cut by 0 bases, the J end by 3 bases, with 11 bases between. The V gene's germline CDR1 is MNHNY and CDR2 SVGAGI (reference sequence). CDR3 length: 16 residues. The CDR3 protein is CASSYSMAGANEKLFF. The CDR3 bases are TGTGCCAGCAGTTACTCAATGGCCGGGGCTAATGAAAAACTGTTTTTT.

The V and J genes are TRBV4-1 and TRBJ2-7; D may be TRBD2 (6 bases). CDR3 length: 12 amino acids. Germline CDR1 and CDR2: MGHRA and YSYEKL. The V gene lost 5 bases and the J gene lost 7 bases, with 12 bases spanning the gap. This CDR3 reads CASSFPGREQYF. The CDR3, as DNA: TGCGCCAGCAGCTTTCCAGGGAGGGAGCAGTACTTC.